Listed below are T cell receptor beta chains from one sample, sequenced in a study of response to subunit inactivated influenza vaccine. In TCRdb, the RT-PCR reads were re-called with MiXCR into one record per CDR3 protein. The data contain about 620,000 distinct CDR3 sequences, 10% to 15% of them singletons. The source was PBMCs from blood, collected on the day of vaccination. The receptors stem from a man between 45 and 60 years old who received an inactivated influenza vaccine. Both conserved end residues are part of each CDR3. The order of the fields is clone size, D gene, J gene, V gene, CDR3 DNA, CDR3 protein. A D gene is named only where the DNA matches it firmly. Expanded clones get a size class; other rows say once, few or many, or leave the size out.

>few|TRBD2|TRBJ2-2|TRBV2
TGTGCCAGCAGTAGCGGACTAGCGGGAGGATGGACCGGGGAGCTGTTTTTT
CASSSGLAGGWTGELFF
>few|NA|TRBJ2-4|TRBV7-2
TGTGCCAGCAGCTTAGCTAGTCAGGGTCTCACCGTAGCGCACTTC
CASSLASQGLTVAHF
>few|NA|TRBJ1-4|TRBV19
TGTGCCAGTAGTCCATTCCGGGATGAAAAACTGTTTTTT
CASSPFRDEKLFF
>many|NA|TRBJ2-3|TRBV7-2
TGTGCCAGCAGCTTATCCATGAGTATCACAGATACGCAGTATTTT
CASSLSMSITDTQYF
>NA|TRBD2|TRBJ2-7|TRBV2
TGTGCCAGCAGTGAAGCGCGGGGGACTAGCGGAGACGGCTCCTACGAGCAGTACTTC
CASSEARGTSGDGSYEQYF
>few|TRBD2|TRBJ2-1|TRBV6-1
TGTGCCAGCCTTAGAGGAGGACTAGCGGGAGGCAATGAGCAGTTCTTC
CASLRGGLAGGNEQFF
>many|NA|TRBJ2-4|TRBV11-2
TGTGCCAGCAGCTTAGACCCCGGGACTCAAAACATTCAGTACTTC
CASSLDPGTQNIQYF
>NA|TRBD1|TRBJ2-7|TRBV7-2
TGTGCCAGCAGCTCGTTACAGGGGGCCGAGCAGTACTTC
CASSSLQGAEQYF
>NA|NA|TRBJ2-2|TRBV12-3/TRBV12-4
TGTGCCAGCACCCATAGACAGTCAACCTACACCGGGGAGCTGTTTTTT
CASTHRQSTYTGELFF
>NA|NA|TRBJ2-5|TRBV15
TGTGCCACCAGGACAGGACAAGTCGGGACCCAGTACTTC
CATRTGQVGTQYF
>few|TRBD1|TRBJ2-7|TRBV7-9
TGTGCCAGCAGCAAGGGGGCGCGTTACGAGCAGTACTTC
CASSKGARYEQYF
>NA|NA|TRBJ2-7|TRBV20-1
TGCAGTGCTAGAGATATTCTAGGCGGAACCTACGAGCAGTACTTC
CSARDILGGTYEQYF
>many|TRBD2|TRBJ2-3|TRBV7-2
TGTGCCAGCAGCCCGGAGCGGGGGGTTAGCACAGATACGCAGTATTTT
CASSPERGVSTDTQYF
>NA|TRBD1|TRBJ2-6|TRBV6-1
TGTGCCAGCACCCGGACAGGGGGGACCTCTGGGGCCAACGTCCTGACTTTC
CASTRTGGTSGANVLTF
>few|TRBD1|TRBJ1-3|TRBV4-2
TGTGCCAGCAGCCAAGATAGGGGGCTCGCAGCTGGAAACACCATATATTTT
CASSQDRGLAAGNTIYF
>NA|NA|TRBJ2-7|TRBV7-2
TGTGCCAGCAGCTTACCTCTGGGACGGTCCTACGAGCAGTACTTC
CASSLPLGRSYEQYF
>NA|NA|TRBJ2-3|TRBV30
TGTGCCTGGAGTGTCGGTAGCGGATCTAGCACAGATACGCAGTATTTT
CAWSVGSGSSTDTQYF
>few|NA|TRBJ1-2|TRBV18
TGTGCCAGCTCCCGGGACGAAGGCTATGGCTACACCTTC
CASSRDEGYGYTF
>few|TRBD1|TRBJ2-7|TRBV4-3
TGCGCCAGCAGCCAGGGACAGGACTACGAGCAGTACTTC
CASSQGQDYEQYF
>few|NA|TRBJ2-5|TRBV28
TGTGCCAGCAGTTTCGTCGCAGGGCAAGAGACCCAGTACTTC
CASSFVAGQETQYF
>few|NA|TRBJ1-3|TRBV4-1
TGCGCCAGCAGCCAATCTCGAATGACCCAGGGCTCTGGAAACACCATATATTTT
CASSQSRMTQGSGNTIYF
>few|NA|TRBJ2-3|TRBV7-9
TGTGCCAGCATCATTGGGGGAGCTCCGAGGGATACGCAGTATTTT
CASIIGGAPRDTQYF